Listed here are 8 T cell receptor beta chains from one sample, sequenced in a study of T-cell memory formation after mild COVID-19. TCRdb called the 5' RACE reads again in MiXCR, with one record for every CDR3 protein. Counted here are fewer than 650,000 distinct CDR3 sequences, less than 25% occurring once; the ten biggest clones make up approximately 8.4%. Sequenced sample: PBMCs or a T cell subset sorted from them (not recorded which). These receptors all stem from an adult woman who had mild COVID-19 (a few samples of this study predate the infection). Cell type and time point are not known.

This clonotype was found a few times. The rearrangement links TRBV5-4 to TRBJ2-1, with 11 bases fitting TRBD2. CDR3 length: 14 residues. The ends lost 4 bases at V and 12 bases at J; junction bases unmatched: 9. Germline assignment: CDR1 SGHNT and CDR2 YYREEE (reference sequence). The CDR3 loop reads CASSELAGGPRQFF. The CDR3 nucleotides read TGTGCCAGCAGCGAATTAGCGGGAGGGCCGCGGCAGTTCTTC.

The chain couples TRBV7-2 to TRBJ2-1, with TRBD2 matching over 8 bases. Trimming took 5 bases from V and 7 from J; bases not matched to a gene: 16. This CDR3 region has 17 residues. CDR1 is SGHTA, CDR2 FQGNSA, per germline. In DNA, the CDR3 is TGTGCCAGCAGCATCTTAGGAGGTCGGGGGGGCGAAAATGAGCAGTTCTTC. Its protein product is CASSILGGRGGENEQFF.

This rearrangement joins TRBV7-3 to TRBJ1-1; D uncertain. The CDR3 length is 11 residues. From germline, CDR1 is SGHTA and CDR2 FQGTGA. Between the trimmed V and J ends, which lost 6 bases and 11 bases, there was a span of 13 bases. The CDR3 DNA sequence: TGTGCCAGCAGTACCGGAGGAAGGGCTTTCTTT. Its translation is CASSTGGRAFF.

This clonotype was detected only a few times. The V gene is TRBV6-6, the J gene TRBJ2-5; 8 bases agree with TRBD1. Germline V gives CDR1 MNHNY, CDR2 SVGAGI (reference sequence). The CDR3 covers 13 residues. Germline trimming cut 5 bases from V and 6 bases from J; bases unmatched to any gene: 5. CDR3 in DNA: TGTGCCAGCAGTCAACAGGGGGAAAAGACCCAGTACTTC. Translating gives CASSQQGEKTQYF.

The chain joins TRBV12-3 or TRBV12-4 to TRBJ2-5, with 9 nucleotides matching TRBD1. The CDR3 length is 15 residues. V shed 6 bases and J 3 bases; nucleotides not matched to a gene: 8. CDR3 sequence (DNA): TGTGCCAGCAGCACACGGACAGGGGTGAAAGAGACCCAGTACTTC. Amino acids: CASSTRTGVKETQYF.

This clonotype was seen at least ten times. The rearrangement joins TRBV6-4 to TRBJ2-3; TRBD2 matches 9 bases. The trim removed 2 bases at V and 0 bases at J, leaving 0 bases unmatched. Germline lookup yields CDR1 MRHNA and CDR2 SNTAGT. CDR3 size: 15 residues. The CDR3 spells CASSDGTSSTDTQYF. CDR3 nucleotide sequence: TGTGCCAGCAGTGACGGGACTAGCAGCACAGATACGCAGTATTTT.

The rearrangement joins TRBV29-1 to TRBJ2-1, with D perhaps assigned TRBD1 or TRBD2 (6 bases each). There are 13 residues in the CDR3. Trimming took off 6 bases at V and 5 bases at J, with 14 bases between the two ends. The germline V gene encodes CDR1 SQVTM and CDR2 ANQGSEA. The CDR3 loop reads CSVNRDLDNEQFF. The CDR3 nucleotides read TGCAGCGTCAACAGGGACTTGGACAATGAGCAGTTCTTC.

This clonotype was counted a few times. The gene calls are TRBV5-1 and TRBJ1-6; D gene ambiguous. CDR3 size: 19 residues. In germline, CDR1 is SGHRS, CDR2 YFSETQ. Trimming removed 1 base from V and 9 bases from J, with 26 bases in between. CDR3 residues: CASSLHVEPTKAPSSPLHF. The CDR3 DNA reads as TGCGCCAGCAGCTTGCATGTGGAGCCGACTAAAGCACCTAGTTCACCCCTCCACTTT. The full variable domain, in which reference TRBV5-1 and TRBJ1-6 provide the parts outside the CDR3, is KAGVTQTPRYLIKTRGQQVTLSCSPISGHRSVSWYQQTPGQGLQFLFEYFSETQRNKGNFPGRFSGRQFSNSRSEMNVSTLELGDSALYLCASSLHVEPTKAPSSPLHFGNGTRLTVT.